These 14 T cell receptor beta chains share one sample of origin, sequenced in a study of CD8+ T cells in alopecia areata. The sequencing template was cDNA reverse transcribed from extracted RNA. TCRdb keeps only in-frame clones here, not all; method: immunoSEQ multiplex PCR. The repertoire has 150,000 to 200,000 clones, roughly 64% of them found once; the top ten carry over 10%. Regarding treatment: oral pan-JAK inhibitor, 5-10 mg twice daily. The sample was CD8+ T cells sorted from blood, taken at week 24, from a patient treated with tofacitinib. These receptors all come from a human donor with alopecia areata.

This chain uses TRBV6-6 with TRBJ2-1; possibly TRBD1 for D (6 bases). The CDR3 is made up of 15 amino acids. Trimming cost V 8 bases and J 4 bases, with 18 bases left between them. Germline lookup yields CDR1 MNHNY and CDR2 SVGAGI (reference sequence). CDR3 bases: TGTGCCAGCCTAGGCGAACAGGGTCTATACAATGAGCAGTTCTTC. Translation: CASLGEQGLYNEQFF.

The chain combines TRBV5-6 with TRBJ2-1; D remains ambiguous. Trimming took off 6 bases at V and 6 bases at J, with 10 bases between the two ends. The CDR3 extends over 12 amino acids. Germline loops: CDR1 SGHDT, CDR2 YYEEEE. The CDR3 DNA is TGTGCCAGCACCCCGAGGTCCAATGAGCAGTTCTTC. Its protein product is CASTPRSNEQFF.

This clone appeared a few times. This chain uses TRBV7-2 with TRBJ2-3, with unresolved D. The ends were cut back, 6 bases at V and 4 bases at J, with 8 bases in the middle. The CDR3 totals 12 residues. Germline V gene lookup returns CDR1 SGHTA and CDR2 FQGNSA. CDR3 sequence: CASSSNADTQYF. The CDR3 DNA sequence: TGTGCCAGCAGTTCGAACGCAGATACGCAGTATTTT.

The chain couples TRBV5-6 to TRBJ2-7; D gene uncertain. This CDR3 is 12 amino acids long. CDR1 and CDR2 from the germline V gene are SGHDT and YYEEEE. Trimming took off 0 bases at V and 4 bases at J, with 5 bases between the two ends. The CDR3 nucleotides are TGTGCCAGCAGCTTGGCCCCTTACGAGCAGTACTTC. Protein product: CASSLAPYEQYF.

The rearrangement joins TRBV6-6 to TRBJ2-7; 8 nucleotides agree with TRBD1. With 10 bases clipped from V and 2 bases from J, the junction kept 7 bases outside the gene matches. CDR1 MNHNY and CDR2 SVGAGI come from the germline V gene (reference sequence). The CDR3 contains 13 residues. This CDR3 is CATGQGVAYEQYF. The DNA for the CDR3 is TGTGCCACCGGACAGGGTGTAGCCTACGAGCAGTACTTC.

This clone appeared a few times. The gene calls are TRBV7-4 and TRBJ2-3, with 8 bases that match TRBD2. The V gene's germline CDR1 is SGHVT and CDR2 SQSDAQ. The CDR3 contains 18 residues. V gave up 5 bases and J gave up 8 bases; unmatched junction bases: 21. Here the CDR3 DNA reads TGTGCCAGCAGCCCACCCTCGTTAGCGGGGAACCCCCTGGTTACGCAGTATTTT. Encoded protein: CASSPPSLAGNPLVTQYF.

V is TRBV6-6 and J is TRBJ1-1, with D tentatively TRBD1 (5 bases). This CDR3 spans 16 amino acids. V lost 0 bases and J 3 bases, leaving 14 bases between the germline ends. Germline V lookup: CDR1 MNHNY, CDR2 SVGAGI (reference sequence). The CDR3 DNA reads as TGTGCCAGCAGTTACTCGATATCCGGGGGTCACACTGAAGCTTTCTTT. Protein: CASSYSISGGHTEAFF.

This clone was observed a handful of times. The chain recombines TRBV6-6 with TRBJ2-7; D might be TRBD2 (5 bases). Looked up from germline, CDR1 is MNHNY and CDR2 is SVGAGI (reference sequence). V dropped 4 bases and J dropped 4 bases, with 11 bases sitting between them. This CDR3 region has 13 residues. The CDR3 loop is CASSFLEGYEQYF. CDR3 DNA: TGTGCCAGCAGTTTTTTAGAGGGATACGAGCAGTACTTC.

This chain joins TRBV6-5 and TRBJ1-2; possible D gene TRBD1, 5 bases. Trimming shortened V by 10 bases and J by 2 bases, and 20 bases separated the two germline ends. The CDR3 totals 15 residues. Germline V gene sequence: CDR1 MNHEY, CDR2 SVGAGI. CDR3 region: CATWGGPRLNYGYTF. CDR3 bases: TGTGCCACCTGGGGGGGACCGAGATTAAACTATGGCTACACCTTC.

This chain joins TRBV7-9 and TRBJ2-3; D is unclear. The CDR3 consists of 14 residues. CDR1 is SEHNR and CDR2 is FQNEAQ in the germline V gene (reference sequence). The V and J ends lost 0 bases and 2 bases respectively, with 6 bases between them. The CDR3: CASSLAGSTDTQYF. CDR3 nucleotides: TGTGCCAGCAGCTTAGCGGGGTCCACAGATACGCAGTATTTT.

This chain uses TRBV4-1 with TRBJ2-1; D is unresolved. CDR3 size: 11 residues. The germline V and J ends were trimmed by 3 bases and 5 bases, with 2 bases remaining between them. Germline CDR1 reads MGHRA; CDR2 reads YSYEKL. Here the CDR3 DNA reads TGCGCCAGCAGCCACAACAATGAGCAGTTCTTC. Its translation is CASSHNNEQFF.

The CDR3 nucleotides are TGTGCCAGCAGTTTATCGCTGGCGGTCGGGGAGCTGTTTTTT. It specifies CASSLSLAVGELFF. The genes are TRBV27 and TRBJ2-2; no reliable D call. The CDR3 loop spans 14 amino acids. Trimming took off 0 bases at V and 7 bases at J, with 9 bases between the two ends. CDR1 and CDR2 from the germline V gene are MNHEY and SMNVEV (reference sequence).

The genes are TRBV19 and TRBJ2-7; TRBD2 matches 11 bases. The junction had 9 bases not matched to a gene; V was cut back by 9 bases and J by 5 bases. The CDR3 totals 14 residues. The germline CDR1 and CDR2 sequences are LNHDA and SQIVND (reference sequence). The CDR3 sequence: CASGRLAGLDEQYF. CDR3 coding DNA: TGTGCCAGCGGGCGACTAGCGGGGCTCGACGAGCAGTACTTC. The entire variable domain, with the rest obtained from reference TRBV19 and TRBJ2-7, is as follows: DGGITQSPKYLFRKEGQNVTLSCEQNLNHDAMYWYRQDPGQGLRLIYYSQIVNDFQKGDIAEGYSVSREKKESFPLTVTSAQKNPTAFYLCASGRLAGLDEQYFGPGTRLTVT.

The V call is TRBV7-9, the J call TRBJ1-2; possibly TRBD1 for D (6 bases). CDR3 length: 16 amino acids. Trimming took off 1 base at V and 5 bases at J, with 17 bases between the two ends. Germline V lookup: CDR1 SEHNR, CDR2 FQNEAQ (reference sequence). The CDR3 loop is CASSLDSGRGRYGYTF. The CDR3 DNA reads TGTGCCAGCAGCTTAGATAGCGGCAGGGGAAGGTATGGCTACACCTTC.